Below, 17 T cell receptor beta chains from the same sample are listed, as sequenced in a study of blood T cell repertoires in COVID-19. Measured with immunoSEQ multiplex PCR; TCRdb has only the in-frame clones, and not every one. The sample consists of 200,000 to 250,000 clones, roughly 88% of them appearing once. The specimen sequenced was peripheral blood. The receptors shown here come from a woman older than 75 with COVID-19, enrolled during active disease.

The chain recombines TRBV28 with TRBJ1-1; 12 bases fit TRBD1. Germline V lookup: CDR1 MDHEN, CDR2 SYDVKM. J was trimmed by 8 bases and V by 7 bases; bases with no gene match: 11. The length of the CDR3 is 15 residues. The CDR3 DNA is TGTGCCAGCACCCCGGGACAGGGGGCGAGGGGAGAAGCTTTCTTT. Residues: CASTPGQGARGEAFF.

This chain connects TRBV12-3 or TRBV12-4 to TRBJ1-1, with TRBD1 identical over 8 bases. V was clipped by 8 bases and J by 1 base; unmatched bases: 0. CDR3 length: 12 residues. For the CDR3, the DNA is TGTGCCAGCCAGGGGGCGAACACTGAAGCTTTCTTT. Residues: CASQGANTEAFF.

In its sample, this clone was seen once. This chain links TRBV7-8 with TRBJ2-1; 7 positions agree with TRBD1. This CDR3 has 16 residues. V shed 4 bases and J 7 bases; nucleotides not matched to a gene: 13. Germline CDR1 and CDR2: SGHVS and FQNEAQ. The CDR3 DNA is TGTGCCAGCAGCTATGCGACAGGGCGCTTTTTAAATGAGCAGTTCTTC. Translated: CASSYATGRFLNEQFF.

This chain joins TRBV12-3 or TRBV12-4 and TRBJ2-7; D remains unclear. The length of the CDR3 is 12 residues. V was pared by 3 bases and J by 3 bases, with 6 bases between. CDR3 nucleotides: TGTGCCAGCAGTTTCGGTAGCTACGAGCAGTACTTC. As protein: CASSFGSYEQYF.

In the case of this clone: At one boundary the junction diverges from the germline segment, which might be a read error. The chain recombines TRBV7-7 with TRBJ2-1, with 7 bases that match TRBD2. The CDR3 has 13 residues. The V gene's germline CDR1 is SSHAT and CDR2 FNYEAQ (reference sequence). The CDR3 loop is CASSTLGGDEQFF. Written as DNA, the CDR3 is TGTGCTAGCAGCACCCTTGGGGGGGATGAGCAGTTCTTC.

V gene TRBV11-1 combines with J gene TRBJ2-1; D may be TRBD1 (5 bases). The germline V gene encodes CDR1 SGHAT and CDR2 FQDESV (reference sequence). The CDR3 sequence is 15 residues long. Trimming shortened V by 6 bases and J by 2 bases, and 14 bases separated the two germline ends. In DNA form, the CDR3 reads TGTGCCAGCAGTAGGCAGGGTCTAACCTACAATGAGCAGTTCTTC. Protein: CASSRQGLTYNEQFF. Looking up the rest from reference TRBV11-1 and TRBJ2-1 gives the full variable domain: EAEVAQSPRYKITEKSQAVAFWCDPISGHATLYWYRQILGQGPELLVQFQDESVVDDSQLPKDRFSAERLKGVDSTLKIQPAELGDSAMYLCASSRQGLTYNEQFFGPGTRLTVL.

The rearrangement links TRBV11-2 to TRBJ1-1; D gene uncertain. The CDR3 covers 14 residues. V was shortened by 0 bases and J by 2 bases, with 7 bases between the two germline ends. CDR1 SGHAT and CDR2 FQNNGV come from the germline V gene. The chain's CDR3 is CASSLDRSNTEAFF. CDR3 coding DNA: TGTGCCAGCAGCTTAGATCGGAGTAACACTGAAGCTTTCTTT.

The V and J genes are TRBV10-3 and TRBJ1-3; D is unresolved. V was trimmed by 6 bases and J by 0 bases, leaving 12 bases between them. CDR3 length: 15 amino acids. The germline V gene encodes CDR1 ENHRY and CDR2 SYGVKD. CDR3 DNA sequence: TGTGCCATCAGCTCCCAGGTTACCTCTGGAAACACCATATATTTT. It specifies CAISSQVTSGNTIYF.

This sequence joins TRBV29-1 and TRBJ2-1, with a possible D match to TRBD1 (6 bases). This CDR3 region has 13 residues. Trimming removed 3 bases at V and 8 bases at J, with 14 bases between. Germline lookup yields CDR1 SQVTM and CDR2 ANQGSEA. The CDR3 nucleotides are TGCAGCGTTGACCATTTAGGGGGTGATGAGCAGTTCTTC. It specifies CSVDHLGGDEQFF.

The rearrangement links TRBV6-5 to TRBJ1-4; perhaps TRBD1 as D (5 bases). Germline V lookup: CDR1 MNHEY, CDR2 SVGAGI. The CDR3 is 14 amino acids. V gave up 2 bases and J gave up 13 bases, with 17 bases separating them. CDR3 region: CASSYRLTDQGLFF. The CDR3 DNA reads as TGTGCCAGCAGTTACAGGTTGACCGACCAGGGACTGTTTTTT.

This chain uses TRBV6-5 with TRBJ1-3; D not resolved. Germline V CDR1 and CDR2: MNHEY, SVGAGI. V was cut by 2 bases and J by 0 bases, with 8 bases left in between. There are 15 residues in the CDR3. This CDR3 is CASSYGGLSGNTIYF. The DNA of the CDR3 is TGTGCCAGCAGTTACGGCGGGCTCTCTGGAAACACCATATATTTT.

This chain links TRBV29-1 with TRBJ1-4; D not resolved. This CDR3 has 12 residues. The V gene's germline CDR1 is SQVTM and CDR2 ANQGSEA. The V gene lost 2 bases and the J gene lost 4 bases, with 5 bases spanning the gap. The CDR3 protein is CSVELYNEKLFF. The CDR3 DNA is TGCAGCGTTGAATTGTATAATGAAAAACTGTTTTTT.

The V and J genes are TRBV5-1 and TRBJ2-1; possibly TRBD2 for D (6 bases). Trimming shortened V by 7 bases and J by 7 bases, and 21 bases separated the two germline ends. The germline CDR1 and CDR2 sequences are SGHRS and YFSETQ. This CDR3 is 15 amino acids long. CDR3 amino acids: CASGRLVAGRNEQFF. The CDR3 bases are TGCGCCAGCGGCCGCTTAGTGGCGGGGAGAAATGAGCAGTTCTTC.

This clone was picked up a small number of times. The V gene is TRBV3-1 (or the pseudogene TRBV3-2), the J gene TRBJ1-4; D not resolved. Trimming removed 5 bases from V and 7 bases from J, with 14 bases in between. The CDR3 is made up of 14 amino acids. Germline values: CDR1 LGHDT, CDR2 YNNKEL (reference sequence). CDR3 region: CASSSSGGGEKLFF. In DNA, the CDR3 is TGTGCCAGCAGCTCCTCGGGAGGAGGTGAAAAACTGTTTTTT.

The chain carries TRBV4-1 and TRBJ2-2; D call uncertain. Germline assignment: CDR1 MGHRA and CDR2 YSYEKL. V lost 0 bases and J 5 bases, leaving 7 bases between the germline ends. The CDR3 contains 14 residues. The CDR3 here is CASSQDRLTGELFF. In DNA form, the CDR3 reads TGCGCCAGCAGCCAAGATCGGTTGACCGGGGAGCTGTTTTTT.

The gene calls are TRBV15 and TRBJ2-2; D perhaps matches TRBD1 (6 bases). Germline V gene lookup returns CDR1 LNHNV and CDR2 YYDKDF (reference sequence). The CDR3 extends over 15 amino acids. Trimming shortened V by 2 bases and J by 3 bases, and 10 bases separated the two germline ends. The CDR3 spells CATSRPGQYTGELFF. The DNA of the CDR3 is TGTGCCACCAGCAGACCCGGACAGTACACCGGGGAGCTGTTTTTT.

A word on this clone: Other DNA sequences in this specimen translate into the identical CDR3. This chain joins TRBV7-2 and TRBJ1-5, with TRBD1 matching 8 bases. Losses at the gene ends were 5 bases for V and 4 bases for J; bases not matched to a gene: 4. The CDR3 runs to 14 residues. Germline-derived CDR1 and CDR2 are SGHTA and FQGNSA. CDR3 amino acids: CASSPRTGNQPQHF. The CDR3 nucleotides read TGTGCCAGCAGCCCACGGACAGGGAATCAGCCCCAGCATTTT.